The rows below give T cell receptor beta chains drawn from one sample of a study of prognosis after radiotherapy for stage I lung cancer. MiXCR, run by TCRdb on the multiplex PCR reads, gives a single entry per CDR3 protein. The sample gives some 15,000 distinct CDR3 sequences, 25% to 30% of which show up once; 10% to 12% is in the top ten. This specimen consisted of PBMCs, obtained before or after stereotactic body radiation therapy (not recorded which). The receptors were gathered from a donor aged 50 or older with non-small cell lung cancer. CDR3s include the opening cysteine and the closing phenylalanine or tryptophan. Each record gives: J gene, D gene, clone size, V gene, CDR3 protein, CDR3 DNA. D genes are given only for firm matches. The size entry is marked missing in some rows and otherwise reads once, few, many or a size class.

TRBJ2-5	-	-	TRBV5-4	CASSPRGRQETQYF	TGTGCCAGCAGCCCCCGGGGCCGCCAAGAGACCCAGTACTTC
TRBJ2-3	TRBD2	medium-sized	TRBV3-1	CASSRSGRGGTDTQYF	TGTGCCAGCTCCCGAAGCGGGAGGGGTGGGACAGATACGCAGTATTTT
TRBJ1-5	-	many	TRBV6-1	CASSERGATYSNQPQHF	TGTGCCAGCAGTGAACGAGGGGCAACTTATAGCAATCAGCCCCAGCATTTT
TRBJ1-6	-	many	TRBV28	CASRGGGGAGTNSPLHF	TGTGCCAGCAGGGGGGGGGGCGGGGCAGGCACTAATTCACCCCTCCACTTT
TRBJ1-1	-	-	TRBV7-9	CASSVTGRVDGTEAFF	TGTGCCAGCAGCGTCACCGGGAGGGTCGACGGCACTGAAGCTTTCTTT
TRBJ2-7	-	-	TRBV20-1	CSPLVRRQYPYEQYF	TGCAGTCCGCTAGTGAGGCGACAGTACCCCTACGAGCAGTACTTC
TRBJ1-5	-	-	TRBV6-2/TRBV6-3	CASSSGQGTRQPQHF	TGTGCCAGCAGTTCTGGCCAGGGGACGCGGCAGCCACAGCATTTT
TRBJ2-5	-	many	TRBV29-1	CSVEMSETQYF	TGCAGCGTTGAAATGTCGGAGACCCAGTACTTC
TRBJ1-5	TRBD1	medium-sized	TRBV20-1	CSAEPGQGDQPQHF	TGCAGTGCTGAGCCGGGACAGGGGGACCAGCCCCAGCATTTT
TRBJ2-3	TRBD2	medium-sized	TRBV20-1	CSASTSGRASDTQYF	TGCAGTGCCTCGACTAGCGGGAGGGCCTCAGATACGCAGTATTTT